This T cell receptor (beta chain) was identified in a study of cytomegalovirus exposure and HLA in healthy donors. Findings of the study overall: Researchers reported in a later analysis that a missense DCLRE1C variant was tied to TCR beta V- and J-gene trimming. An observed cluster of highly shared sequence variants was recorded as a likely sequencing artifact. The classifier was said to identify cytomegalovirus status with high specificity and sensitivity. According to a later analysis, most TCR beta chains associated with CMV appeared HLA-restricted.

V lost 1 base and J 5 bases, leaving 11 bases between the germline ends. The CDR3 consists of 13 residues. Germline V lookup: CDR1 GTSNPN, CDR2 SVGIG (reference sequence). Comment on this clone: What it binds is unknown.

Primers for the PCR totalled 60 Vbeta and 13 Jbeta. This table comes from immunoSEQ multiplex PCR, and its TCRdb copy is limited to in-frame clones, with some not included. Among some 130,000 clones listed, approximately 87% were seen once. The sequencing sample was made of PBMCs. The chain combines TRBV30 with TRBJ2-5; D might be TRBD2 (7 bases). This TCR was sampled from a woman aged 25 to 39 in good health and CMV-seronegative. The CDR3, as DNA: TGTGCCTGGAGTGGGGGGGGCCCGGAGACCCAGTACTTC. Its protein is CAWSGGGPETQYF.